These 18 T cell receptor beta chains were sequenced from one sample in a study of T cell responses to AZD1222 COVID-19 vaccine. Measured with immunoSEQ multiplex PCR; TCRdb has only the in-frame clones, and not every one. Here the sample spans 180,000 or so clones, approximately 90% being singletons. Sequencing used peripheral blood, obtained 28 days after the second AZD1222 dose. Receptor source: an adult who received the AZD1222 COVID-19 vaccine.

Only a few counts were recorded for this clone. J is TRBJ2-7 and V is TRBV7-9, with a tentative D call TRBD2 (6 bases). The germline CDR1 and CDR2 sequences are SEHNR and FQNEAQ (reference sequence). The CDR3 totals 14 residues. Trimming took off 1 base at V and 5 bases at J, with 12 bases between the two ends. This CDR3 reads CASSLGLGGDEQYF. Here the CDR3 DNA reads TGTGCCAGCAGCTTAGGTCTAGGAGGGGACGAGCAGTACTTC.

The CDR3 loop is CASSYLGVYEQYF. The CDR3 DNA reads TGTGCCAGCAGTTACCTCGGGGTTTACGAGCAGTACTTC. The chain has TRBV6-5 and TRBJ2-7, with D possibly being TRBD2 (5 bases). The V gene's germline CDR1 is MNHEY and CDR2 SVGAGI. The CDR3 extends over 13 amino acids. Between the trimmed V and J ends, which lost 2 bases and 4 bases, there was a span of 9 bases.

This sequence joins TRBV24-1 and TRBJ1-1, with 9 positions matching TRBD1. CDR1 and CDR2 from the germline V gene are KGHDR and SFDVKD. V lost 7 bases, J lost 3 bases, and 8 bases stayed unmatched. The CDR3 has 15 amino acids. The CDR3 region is CATRDRGSLDTEAFF. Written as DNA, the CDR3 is TGTGCCACCAGAGACAGGGGGAGTTTGGACACTGAAGCTTTCTTT.

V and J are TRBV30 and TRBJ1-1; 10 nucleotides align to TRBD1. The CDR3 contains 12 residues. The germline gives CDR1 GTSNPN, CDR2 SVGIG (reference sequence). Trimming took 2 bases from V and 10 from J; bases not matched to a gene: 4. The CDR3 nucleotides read TGTGCCTGGAGTACCGACAGGGGGCCAGCTTTCTTT. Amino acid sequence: CAWSTDRGPAFF.

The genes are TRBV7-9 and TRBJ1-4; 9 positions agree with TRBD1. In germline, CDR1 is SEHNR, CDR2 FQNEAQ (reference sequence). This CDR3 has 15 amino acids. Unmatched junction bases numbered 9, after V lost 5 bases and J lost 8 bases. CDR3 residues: CASSQRQGVKEKLFF. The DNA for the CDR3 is TGTGCCAGCAGCCAACGACAGGGGGTAAAGGAAAAACTGTTTTTT.

As DNA, the CDR3 is TGTGCCAGCAGCCCCCGCTGCGAGCAGTACTTC. This sequence encodes CASSPRCEQYF. The chain recombines TRBV21-1 with TRBJ2-7. TRBV21-1 is a listed pseudogene. CDR3 length equals 11 residues.

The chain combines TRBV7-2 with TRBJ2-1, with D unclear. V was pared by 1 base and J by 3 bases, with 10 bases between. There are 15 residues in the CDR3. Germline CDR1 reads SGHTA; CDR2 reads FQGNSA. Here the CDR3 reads CASSLGSASYNEQFF. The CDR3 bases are TGTGCCAGCAGCTTAGGTTCAGCGAGCTACAATGAGCAGTTCTTC.

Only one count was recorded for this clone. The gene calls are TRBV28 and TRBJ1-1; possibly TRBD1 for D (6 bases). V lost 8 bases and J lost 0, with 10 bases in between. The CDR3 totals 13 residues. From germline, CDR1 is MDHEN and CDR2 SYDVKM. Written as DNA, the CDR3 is TGTGCCAGCCTGACAGGATTGAACACTGAAGCTTTCTTT. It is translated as CASLTGLNTEAFF. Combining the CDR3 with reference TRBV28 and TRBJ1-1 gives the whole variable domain DVKVTQSSRYLVKRTGEKVFLECVQDMDHENMFWYRQDPGLGLRLIYFSYDVKMKEKGDIPEGYSVSREKKERFSLILESASTNQTSMYLCASLTGLNTEAFFGQGTRLTVV.

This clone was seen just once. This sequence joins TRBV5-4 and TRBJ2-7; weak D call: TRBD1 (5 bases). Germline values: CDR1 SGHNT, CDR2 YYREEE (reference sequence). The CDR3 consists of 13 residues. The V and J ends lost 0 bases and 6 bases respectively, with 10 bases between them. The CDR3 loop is CASSLEQGFEQYF. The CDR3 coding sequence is TGTGCCAGCAGCTTGGAGCAGGGTTTCGAGCAGTACTTC. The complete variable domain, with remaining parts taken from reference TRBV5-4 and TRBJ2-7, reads ETGVTQSPTHLIKTRGQQVTLRCSSQSGHNTVSWYQQALGQGPQFIFQYYREEENGRGNFPPRFSGLQFPNYSSELNVNALELDDSALYLCASSLEQGFEQYFGPGTRLTVT.

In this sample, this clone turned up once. The CDR3 loop reads CASSLDRGYEQYF. CDR3 coding DNA: TGTGCCAGCAGCTTAGACAGGGGCTACGAGCAGTACTTC. This chain connects TRBV11-3 to TRBJ2-7, with D perhaps matching TRBD1 (6 bases). The CDR3 loop spans 13 amino acids. Germline V lookup: CDR1 SGHNT, CDR2 YENEEA. V dropped 0 bases and J dropped 3 bases, with 6 bases sitting between them.

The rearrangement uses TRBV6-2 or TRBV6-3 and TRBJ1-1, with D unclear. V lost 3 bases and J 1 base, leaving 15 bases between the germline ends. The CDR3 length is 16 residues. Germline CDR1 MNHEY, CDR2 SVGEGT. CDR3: CASSYDPNRGNTEAFF. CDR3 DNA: TGTGCCAGCAGTTATGACCCGAACCGGGGGAACACTGAAGCTTTCTTT.

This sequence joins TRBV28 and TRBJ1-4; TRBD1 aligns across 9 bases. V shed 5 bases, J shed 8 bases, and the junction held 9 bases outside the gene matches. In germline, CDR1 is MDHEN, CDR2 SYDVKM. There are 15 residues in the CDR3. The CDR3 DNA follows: TGTGCCAGCAGTGTTCCGGGACAGGGTACGGAAAAACTGTTTTTT. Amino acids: CASSVPGQGTEKLFF.

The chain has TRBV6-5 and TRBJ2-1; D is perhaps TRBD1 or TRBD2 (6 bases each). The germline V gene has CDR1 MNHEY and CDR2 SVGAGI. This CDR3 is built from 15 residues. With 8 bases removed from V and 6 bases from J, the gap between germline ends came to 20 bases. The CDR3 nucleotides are TGTGCCAGCGCCCCGAACGATAGGGGGGCCAATGAGCAGTTCTTC. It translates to CASAPNDRGANEQFF.

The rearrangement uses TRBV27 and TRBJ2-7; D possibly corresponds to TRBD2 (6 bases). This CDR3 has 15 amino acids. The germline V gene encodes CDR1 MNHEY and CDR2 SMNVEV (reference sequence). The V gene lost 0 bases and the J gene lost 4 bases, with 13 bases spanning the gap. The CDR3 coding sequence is TGTGCCAGCAGTTTATCGACTAGTAGGATATACGAGCAGTACTTC. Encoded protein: CASSLSTSRIYEQYF.

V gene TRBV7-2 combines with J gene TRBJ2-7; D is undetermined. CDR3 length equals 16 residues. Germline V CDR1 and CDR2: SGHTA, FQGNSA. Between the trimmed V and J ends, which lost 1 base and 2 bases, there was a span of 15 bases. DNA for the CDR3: TGTGCCAGCAGCTTAGGATCCAGCGTGGCTACCTACGAGCAGTACTTC. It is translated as CASSLGSSVATYEQYF.

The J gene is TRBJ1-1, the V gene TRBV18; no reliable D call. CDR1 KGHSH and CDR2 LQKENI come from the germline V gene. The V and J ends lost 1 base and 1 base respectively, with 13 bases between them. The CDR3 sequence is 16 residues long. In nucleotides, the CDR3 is TGTGCCAGCTCACCACTGGCTACCGCCCCGAACACTGAAGCTTTCTTT. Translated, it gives CASSPLATAPNTEAFF. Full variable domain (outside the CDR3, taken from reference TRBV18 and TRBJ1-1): NAGVMQNPRHLVRRRGQEARLRCSPMKGHSHVYWYRQLPEEGLKFMVYLQKENIIDESGMPKERFSAEFPKEGPSILRIQQVVRGDSAAYFCASSPLATAPNTEAFFGQGTRLTVV.

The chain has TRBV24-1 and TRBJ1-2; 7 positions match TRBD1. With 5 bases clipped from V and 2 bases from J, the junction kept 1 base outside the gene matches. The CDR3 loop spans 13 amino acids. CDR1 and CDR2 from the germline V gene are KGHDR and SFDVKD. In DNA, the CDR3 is TGTGCCACCAGTGGCAGGGGGAACTATGGCTACACCTTC. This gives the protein CATSGRGNYGYTF.

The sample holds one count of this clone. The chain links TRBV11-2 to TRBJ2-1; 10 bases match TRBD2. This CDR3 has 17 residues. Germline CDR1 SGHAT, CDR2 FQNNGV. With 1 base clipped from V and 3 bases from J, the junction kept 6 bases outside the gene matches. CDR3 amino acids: CASSLARTSGRYNEQFF. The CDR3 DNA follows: TGTGCCAGCAGCTTAGCGAGGACTAGCGGCCGCTACAATGAGCAGTTCTTC.